These 21 T cell receptor beta chains were sequenced from one sample in a study of blood T cell repertoires in COVID-19. The data were produced by immunoSEQ multiplex PCR, yet TCRdb's version contains in-frame clones alone and is incomplete. The data contain roughly 140,000 clones, approximately 89% of them singletons. The sample was peripheral blood. These receptor sequences come from a woman aged 45 to 65 with acute or convalescent COVID-19.

This sequence joins TRBV5-8 and TRBJ1-3; TRBD1 agrees at 9 bases. Germline assignment: CDR1 SGHTS and CDR2 YDEGEE. Trimming removed 4 bases from V and 2 bases from J; junction bases left unmatched: 4. The CDR3 totals 15 residues. CDR3 sequence (DNA): TGTGCCAGCAGCCAGGGACAGGGTCCTGGAAACACCATATATTTT. It codes for CASSQGQGPGNTIYF.

The chain joins TRBV7-9 to TRBJ2-7; 9 nucleotides align to TRBD1. This CDR3 is built from 16 residues. From germline, CDR1 is SEHNR and CDR2 FQNEAQ (reference sequence). Trimming at V came to 8 bases and at J to 1 base, leaving 12 bases not matched to a gene. The CDR3 loop is CASGFWGQGLSYEQYF. DNA for the CDR3: TGTGCCAGCGGGTTTTGGGGACAGGGTCTTTCCTACGAGCAGTACTTC.

The V and J genes are TRBV7-9 and TRBJ2-3, with TRBD2 identical over 9 bases. V trimming: 5 bases; J trimming: 5 bases; junction bases outside the gene matches: 14. The CDR3 has 17 residues. In germline, CDR1 is SEHNR, CDR2 FQNEAQ (reference sequence). The DNA of the CDR3 is TGTGCCAGCAGCCCTAGTAGCGGGAGTGTCTTATTAGATACGCAGTATTTT. Residues: CASSPSSGSVLLDTQYF.

This chain connects TRBV27 to TRBJ2-6, with TRBD2 matching over 16 bases. J was trimmed by 3 bases and V by 5 bases; bases with no gene match: 7. From germline, CDR1 is MNHEY and CDR2 SMNVEV (reference sequence). The CDR3 extends over 19 amino acids. The CDR3 nucleotides read TGTGCCAGCAGTCCTACGGGACTAGCGGGAGGGGTTGGGGCCAACGTCCTGACTTTC. Protein sequence: CASSPTGLAGGVGANVLTF. Full variable domain (outside the CDR3, taken from reference TRBV27 and TRBJ2-6): EAQVTQNPRYLITVTGKKLTVTCSQNMNHEYMSWYRQDPGLGLRQIYYSMNVEVTDKGDVPEGYKVSRKEKRNFPLILESPSPNQTSLYFCASSPTGLAGGVGANVLTFGAGSRLTVL.

J is TRBJ1-2 and V is TRBV9; D unresolved. There are 13 residues in the CDR3. Looked up from germline, CDR1 is SGDLS and CDR2 is YYNGEE. The V and J ends lost 0 bases and 7 bases respectively, with 10 bases between them. The CDR3 protein is CASSVGQSGGYTF. The CDR3 nucleotides are TGTGCCAGCAGCGTAGGACAATCCGGTGGCTACACCTTC.

The genes are TRBV18 and TRBJ1-5; tentatively, D is TRBD1 (5 bases). CDR3 size: 15 residues. Germline values: CDR1 KGHSH, CDR2 LQKENI. V shed 1 base and J shed 5 bases, with 12 bases lying between them. The CDR3: CASSPLGGLDQPQHF. The CDR3 DNA is TGTGCCAGCTCACCACTGGGGGGGTTAGATCAGCCCCAGCATTTT.

V and J are TRBV6-6 and TRBJ2-5, with 9 nucleotides matching TRBD1. The trim removed 6 bases at V and 4 bases at J, leaving 6 bases unmatched. There are 14 residues in the CDR3. In germline, CDR1 is MNHNY, CDR2 SVGAGI (reference sequence). The CDR3 nucleotides read TGTGCCAGCAGCCCTCGACAGGGGGTAGAGACCCAGTACTTC. Its translation: CASSPRQGVETQYF.

For this clone: The same CDR3 is also encoded by other DNA sequences in this sample. The chain is built from TRBV24-1 and TRBJ1-5; D not resolved. This CDR3 has 13 residues. Germline CDR1 reads KGHDR; CDR2 reads SFDVKD. The ends were cut back, 4 bases at V and 2 bases at J, with 5 bases in the middle. The CDR3 DNA reads TGTGCCACCAGTGAAACTGGCAATCAGCCCCAGCATTTT. It codes for CATSETGNQPQHF.

This chain connects TRBV6-5 to TRBJ1-4; 7 nucleotides agree with TRBD1. CDR1 is MNHEY and CDR2 is SVGAGI in the germline V gene. The CDR3 contains 15 residues. V was clipped by 6 bases and J by 5 bases; unmatched bases: 9. CDR3 in amino acids: CASRSWGTANEKLFF. DNA of the CDR3: TGTGCCAGCAGGTCTTGGGGGACAGCGAATGAAAAACTGTTTTTT.

CDR3: CASSERALYGYTF. CDR3 DNA sequence: TGTGCCAGTAGTGAGCGGGCCCTCTATGGCTACACCTTC. The rearrangement uses TRBV19 and TRBJ1-2; no reliable D call. CDR1 is LNHDA and CDR2 is SQIVND in the germline V gene (reference sequence). This CDR3 is 13 amino acids long. V was pared by 5 bases and J by 4 bases, with 11 bases between.

The rearrangement joins TRBV6-5 to TRBJ1-3, with D possibly TRBD1 on 5 matching bases. The CDR3 consists of 13 residues. V lost 7 bases to trimming and J lost 2 bases, with 9 bases between them. Germline V gene lookup returns CDR1 MNHEY and CDR2 SVGAGI. CDR3 protein: CASNGHAGNTIYF. The CDR3 bases are TGTGCCAGCAATGGACATGCTGGAAACACCATATATTTT.

V is TRBV4-2 and J is TRBJ1-2; 11 bases map to TRBD1. Germline V lookup: CDR1 LGHNA, CDR2 YNFKEQ. The junction had 4 bases not matched to a gene; V was cut back by 4 bases and J by 3 bases. The CDR3 is 15 amino acids. The CDR3 region has the DNA TGTGCCAGCAGCCGCTGGACAGGGGGCGACTATGGCTACACCTTC. It codes for CASSRWTGGDYGYTF.

The chain has TRBV27 and TRBJ2-3, with TRBD2 matching over 9 bases. CDR1 and CDR2 (germline): MNHEY, SMNVEV (reference sequence). With 5 bases clipped from V and 6 bases from J, the junction kept 9 bases outside the gene matches. The CDR3 contains 15 residues. The CDR3 DNA reads as TGTGCCAGCAGTATGAGAGCGGGAGGTCTCGATACGCAGTATTTT. It yields the protein CASSMRAGGLDTQYF.

The rearrangement uses TRBV24-1 and TRBJ1-2; 9 bases fit TRBD1. V dropped 6 bases and J dropped 7; count of bases not matched to a gene: 5. From germline, CDR1 is KGHDR and CDR2 SFDVKD. The length of the CDR3 is 13 residues. The CDR3 sequence: CATSPGTGIGYTF. The CDR3 DNA is TGTGCCACCAGTCCCGGGACAGGGATTGGCTACACCTTC.

The chain carries TRBV6-4 and TRBJ1-1, with D maybe TRBD1 (5 bases). Germline loops: CDR1 MRHNA, CDR2 SNTAGT. CDR3 length: 17 amino acids. The V gene lost 2 bases and the J gene lost 0 bases, with 16 bases spanning the gap. The CDR3 reads CASSDRRGIWMNTEAFF. CDR3 sequence (DNA): TGTGCCAGCAGTGACCGGCGGGGGATATGGATGAACACTGAAGCTTTCTTT.

The table lists this clone with a few counts. The chain couples TRBV5-4 to TRBJ2-2, with D possibly being TRBD1 (6 bases). This CDR3 spans 15 amino acids. Germline V gene sequence: CDR1 SGHNT, CDR2 YYREEE (reference sequence). The germline V and J ends were trimmed by 1 base and 7 bases, with 14 bases remaining between them. CDR3 DNA: TGTGCCAGCAGCTTGCAGGGGTTTGCGAACGGGGAGCTGTTTTTT. This gives the protein CASSLQGFANGELFF.

The rearrangement uses TRBV18 and TRBJ1-6; 9 bases are shared with TRBD1. CDR1 KGHSH and CDR2 LQKENI come from the germline V gene. The CDR3 sequence is 16 residues long. Trimming removed 0 bases from V and 10 bases from J; junction bases left unmatched: 7. Here the CDR3 DNA reads TGTGCCAGCTCACCACCGTTGGGACAGGGAATATCACCCCTCCACTTT. Its protein is CASSPPLGQGISPLHF. Using reference TRBV18 and TRBJ1-6 for the parts outside the CDR3, the full variable domain is NAGVMQNPRHLVRRRGQEARLRCSPMKGHSHVYWYRQLPEEGLKFMVYLQKENIIDESGMPKERFSAEFPKEGPSILRIQQVVRGDSAAYFCASSPPLGQGISPLHFGNGTRLTVT.

This clone is a singleton in its sample. The V gene is TRBV2, the J gene TRBJ1-1; D is unresolved. The CDR3 extends over 13 amino acids. The V end was cut by 4 bases, the J end by 4 bases, with 10 bases between. Germline loops: CDR1 SNHLY, CDR2 FYNNEI. CDR3 protein: CASSGEGSTEAFF. The CDR3 bases are TGTGCCAGCAGTGGGGAAGGGAGCACTGAAGCTTTCTTT.

This clone has a single count. The V gene is TRBV19, the J gene TRBJ2-3; D is possibly TRBD2 (6 bases). This CDR3 is 14 amino acids long. With 8 bases removed from V and 2 bases from J, the gap between germline ends came to 14 bases. CDR1 and CDR2 from the germline V gene are LNHDA and SQIVND (reference sequence). CDR3 amino acids: CASEDGSNTDTQYF. CDR3 nucleotides: TGTGCCAGTGAGGACGGGAGTAACACAGATACGCAGTATTTT.

This clone appeared once. V and J are TRBV11-3 and TRBJ1-6, with D hard to call. The CDR3 sequence is 14 residues long. V dropped 1 base and J dropped 9 bases, with 10 bases sitting between them. CDR1 and CDR2 from the germline V gene are SGHNT and YENEEA. The CDR3 sequence: CASSLGGSASPLHF. DNA of the CDR3: TGTGCCAGCAGCTTAGGAGGTAGTGCTTCACCCCTCCACTTT.

This CDR3 is CASRRGYAWDEQFF. CDR3 DNA sequence: TGTGCCAGCCGCCGAGGATATGCCTGGGATGAGCAGTTCTTC. The rearrangement uses TRBV6-5 and TRBJ2-1, with no clear D. V was cut by 8 bases and J by 8 bases, with 19 bases left in between. Germline-derived CDR1 and CDR2 are MNHEY and SVGAGI. The CDR3 covers 14 residues.